This TCR beta chain was identified in a study of cytomegalovirus exposure and HLA in healthy donors. The study, taken as a whole, reports: Rarity marked most TCR sequences, yet some public TCRs occurred in many donors. Cytomegalovirus-associated TCR beta chains were listed, numbering some 150. Some highly shared sequence variants likely arose as a pipeline artifact.

After removal of 5 bases from V and 2 bases from J, the junction contained 5 bases not matched to a gene. The CDR3 is made up of 14 amino acids. Germline V gene data show CDR1 as SGHVS and CDR2 as FNYEAQ. There are a few counts of this clone. Antigen: not known. PCR primers comprised 60 Vbeta and 13 Jbeta primers. Some clones are missing from TCRdb's copy, which holds only in-frame ones; the method was immunoSEQ multiplex PCR. Among 150,000 or so clones listed, less than 90% were seen once. Sequencing was performed on PBMCs. The TCR comes from a boy aged 2 to 10 in good health and CMV-seronegative. The V gene is TRBV7-6, the J gene TRBJ1-2; 7 bases fit TRBD1. CDR3: CASSAQTGNYGYTF. CDR3 sequence (DNA): TGTGCCAGCAGCGCCCAGACAGGGAACTATGGCTACACCTTC.